Sequencing of this TCR beta chain was carried out in a study of cytomegalovirus exposure and HLA in healthy donors. This PCR relied on a set of 60 Vbeta primers and 13 Jbeta primers. The protocol was immunoSEQ multiplex PCR, while the TCRdb copy is restricted to in-frame clones and leaves out a portion. Of 90,000 to 150,000 clones in the sample, around 77% are singletons; the top ten hold around 15%. Trimming removed 0 bases from V and 5 bases from J, with 9 bases in between. The CDR3 sequence is 14 residues long. Germline V gene lookup returns CDR1 SGHNT and CDR2 YYREEE (reference sequence). The specimen was PBMCs. This clonotype was sampled from a man aged 50-60 years in good health and CMV-seropositive. The chain has TRBV5-4 and TRBJ1-5; D gene unclear. The chain's CDR3 is CASSLELGDQPQHF. The CDR3 bases are TGTGCCAGCAGCTTGGAACTTGGAGATCAGCCCCAGCATTTT.